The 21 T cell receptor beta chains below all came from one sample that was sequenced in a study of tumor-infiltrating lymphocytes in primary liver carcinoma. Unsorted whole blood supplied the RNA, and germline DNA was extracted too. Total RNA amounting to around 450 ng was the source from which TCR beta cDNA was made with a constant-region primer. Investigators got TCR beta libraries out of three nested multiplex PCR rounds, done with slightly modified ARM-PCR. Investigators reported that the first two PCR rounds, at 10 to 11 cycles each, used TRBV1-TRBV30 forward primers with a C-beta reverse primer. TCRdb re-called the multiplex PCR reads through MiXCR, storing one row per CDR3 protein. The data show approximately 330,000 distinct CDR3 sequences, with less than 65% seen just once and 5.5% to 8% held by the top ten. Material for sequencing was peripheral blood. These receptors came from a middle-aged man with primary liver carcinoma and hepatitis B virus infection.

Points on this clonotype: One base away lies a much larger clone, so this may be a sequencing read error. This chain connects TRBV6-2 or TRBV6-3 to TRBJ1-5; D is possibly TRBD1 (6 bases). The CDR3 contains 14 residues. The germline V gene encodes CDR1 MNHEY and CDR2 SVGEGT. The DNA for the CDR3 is TGTGTCAGCACTATACAGGGAAAGAATCAGCCCCAGCATTTT. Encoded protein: CVSTIQGKNQPQHF.

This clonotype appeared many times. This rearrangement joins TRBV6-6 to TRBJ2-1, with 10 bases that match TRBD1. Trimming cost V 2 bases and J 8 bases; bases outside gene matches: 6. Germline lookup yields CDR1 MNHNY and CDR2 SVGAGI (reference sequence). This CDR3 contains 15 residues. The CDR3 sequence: CASSYLGQGIDEQFF. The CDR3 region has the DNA TGTGCCAGCAGTTACCTGGGACAGGGGATCGATGAGCAGTTCTTC.

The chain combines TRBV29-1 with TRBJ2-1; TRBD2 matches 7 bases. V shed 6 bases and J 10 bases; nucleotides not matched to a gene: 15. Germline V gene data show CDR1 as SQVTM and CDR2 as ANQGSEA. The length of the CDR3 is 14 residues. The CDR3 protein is CSVALAVSYDEQFF. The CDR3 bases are TGCAGCGTAGCGCTAGCGGTATCCTACGACGAGCAGTTCTTC.

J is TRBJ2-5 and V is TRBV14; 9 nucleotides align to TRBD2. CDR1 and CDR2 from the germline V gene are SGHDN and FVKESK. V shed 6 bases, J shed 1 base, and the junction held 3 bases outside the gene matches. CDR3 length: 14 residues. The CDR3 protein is CASSRSGSQETQYF. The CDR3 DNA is TGTGCCAGCAGTCGTAGCGGGAGCCAAGAGACCCAGTACTTC.

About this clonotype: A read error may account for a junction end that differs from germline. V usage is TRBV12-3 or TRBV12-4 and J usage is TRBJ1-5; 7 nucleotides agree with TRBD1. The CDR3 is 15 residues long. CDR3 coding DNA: TGTGCCAGCAGTTTAACAGGGGCTCACATTCAGCTCCAGCATTTT. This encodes CASSLTGAHIQLQHF.

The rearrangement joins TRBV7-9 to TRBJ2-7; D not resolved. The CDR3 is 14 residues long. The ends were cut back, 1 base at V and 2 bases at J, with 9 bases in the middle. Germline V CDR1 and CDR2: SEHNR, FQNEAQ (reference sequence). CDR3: CASSLGSRPYEQYF. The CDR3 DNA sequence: TGTGCCAGCAGCTTAGGCAGCAGACCCTACGAGCAGTACTTC.

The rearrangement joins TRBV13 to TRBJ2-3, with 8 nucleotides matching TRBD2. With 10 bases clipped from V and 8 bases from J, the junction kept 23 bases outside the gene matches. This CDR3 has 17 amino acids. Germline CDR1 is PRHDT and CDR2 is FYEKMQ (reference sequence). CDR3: CANRVGPGLVVSGTQYF. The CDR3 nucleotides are TGTGCCAACAGGGTCGGACCGGGACTAGTAGTTTCAGGTACGCAGTATTTT.

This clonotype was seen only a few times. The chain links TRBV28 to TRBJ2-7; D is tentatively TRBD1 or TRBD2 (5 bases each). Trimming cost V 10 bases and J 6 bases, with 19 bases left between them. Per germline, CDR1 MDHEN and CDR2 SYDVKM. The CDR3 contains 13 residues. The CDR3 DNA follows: TGTGCCATGTCGGCTGGGACGGTAGGCGAGCAGTACTTC. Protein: CAMSAGTVGEQYF.

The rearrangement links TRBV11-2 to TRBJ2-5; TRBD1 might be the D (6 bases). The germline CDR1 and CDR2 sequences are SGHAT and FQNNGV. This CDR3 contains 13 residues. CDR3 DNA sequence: TGTATCAACAGCTCTCAGGGGAGCGAGACCCAGTACTTC. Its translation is CINSSQGSETQYF.

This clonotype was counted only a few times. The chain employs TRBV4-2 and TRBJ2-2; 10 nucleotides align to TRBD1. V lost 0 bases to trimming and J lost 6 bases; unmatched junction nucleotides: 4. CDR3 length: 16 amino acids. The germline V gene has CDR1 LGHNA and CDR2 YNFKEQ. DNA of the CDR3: TGTGCCAGCAGCCAAGACAGACAGGGGGCGGCCGGGGAGCTGTTTTTT. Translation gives CASSQDRQGAAGELFF.

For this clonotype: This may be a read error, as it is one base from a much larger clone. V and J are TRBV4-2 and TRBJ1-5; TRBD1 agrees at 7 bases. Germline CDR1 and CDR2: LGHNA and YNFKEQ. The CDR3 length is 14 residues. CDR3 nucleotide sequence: TGTGGCAGCAGCCAAAGTACAGGGGATCAGCCCCAGCATTTT. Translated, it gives CGSSQSTGDQPQHF.

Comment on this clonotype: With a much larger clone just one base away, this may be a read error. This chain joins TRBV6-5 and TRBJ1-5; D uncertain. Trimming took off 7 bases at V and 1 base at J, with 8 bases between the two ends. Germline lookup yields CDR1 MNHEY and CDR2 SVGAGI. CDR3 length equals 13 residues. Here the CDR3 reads CASNTNSNQPQHF. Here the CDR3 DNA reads TGTGCCAGCAATACCAACAGCAATCAGCCCCAGCATTTT.

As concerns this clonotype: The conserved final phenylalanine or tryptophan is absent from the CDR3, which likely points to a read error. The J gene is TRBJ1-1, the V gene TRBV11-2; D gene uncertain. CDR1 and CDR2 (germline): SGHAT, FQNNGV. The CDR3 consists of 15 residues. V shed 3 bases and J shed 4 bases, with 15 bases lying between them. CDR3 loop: CASSLRGNLSTEAFC. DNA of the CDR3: TGTGCCAGCAGCTTGCGCGGAAACTTGAGCACTGAAGCTTTCTGT.

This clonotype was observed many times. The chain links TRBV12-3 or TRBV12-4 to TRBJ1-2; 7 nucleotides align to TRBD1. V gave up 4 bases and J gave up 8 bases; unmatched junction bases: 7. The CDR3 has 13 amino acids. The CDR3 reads CASSSDRWWGYTF. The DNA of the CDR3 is TGTGCCAGCAGTTCGGACAGGTGGTGGGGCTACACCTTC.

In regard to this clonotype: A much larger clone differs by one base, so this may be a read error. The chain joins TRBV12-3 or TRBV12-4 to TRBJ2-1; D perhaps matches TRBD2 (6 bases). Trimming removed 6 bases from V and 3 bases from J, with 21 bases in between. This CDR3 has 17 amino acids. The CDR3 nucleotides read TGTGCCAGCAGCCCCCGTATAGCGGAGGCCCACTACAATGAGCAGTTCTTC. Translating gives CASSPRIAEAHYNEQFF.

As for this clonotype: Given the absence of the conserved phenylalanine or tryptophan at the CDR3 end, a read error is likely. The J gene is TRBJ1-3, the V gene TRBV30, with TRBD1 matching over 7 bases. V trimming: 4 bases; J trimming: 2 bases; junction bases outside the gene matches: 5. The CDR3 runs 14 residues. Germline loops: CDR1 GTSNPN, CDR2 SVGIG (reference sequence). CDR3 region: CAWTRGTAGNTIYY. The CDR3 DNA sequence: TGTGCCTGGACTCGAGGGACAGCTGGAAACACCATATATTAT.

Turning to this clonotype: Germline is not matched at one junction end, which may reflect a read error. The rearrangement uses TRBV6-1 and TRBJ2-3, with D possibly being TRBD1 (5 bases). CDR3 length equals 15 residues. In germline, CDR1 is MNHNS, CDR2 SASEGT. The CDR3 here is CASSEARYETDTQFF. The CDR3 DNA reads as TGTGCCAGCAGTGAAGCGCGGTACGAGACAGATACGCAGTTTTTT.

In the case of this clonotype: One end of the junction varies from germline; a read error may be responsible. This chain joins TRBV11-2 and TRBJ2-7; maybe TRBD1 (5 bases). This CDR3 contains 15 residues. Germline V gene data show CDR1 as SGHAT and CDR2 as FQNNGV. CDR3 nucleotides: TGTGCCAGCAGCTTAGCTGAGACAGTAAAGTACGAGCACTACTTC. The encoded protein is CASSLAETVKYEHYF.

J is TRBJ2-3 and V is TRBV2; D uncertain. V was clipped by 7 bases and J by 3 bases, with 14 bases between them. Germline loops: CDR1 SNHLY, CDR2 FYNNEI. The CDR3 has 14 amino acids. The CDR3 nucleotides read TGTGCCAGCAAGGAGCTGGAGAGGACAGATACGCAGTATTTT. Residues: CASKELERTDTQYF.

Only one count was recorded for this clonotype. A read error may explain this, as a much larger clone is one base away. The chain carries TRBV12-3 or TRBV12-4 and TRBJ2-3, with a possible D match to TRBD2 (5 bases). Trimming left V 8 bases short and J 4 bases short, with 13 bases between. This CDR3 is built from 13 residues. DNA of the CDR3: TGTGCCAGCGGAGGTGAGACTTCAGATACGCAGTATTTT. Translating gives CASGGETSDTQYF.

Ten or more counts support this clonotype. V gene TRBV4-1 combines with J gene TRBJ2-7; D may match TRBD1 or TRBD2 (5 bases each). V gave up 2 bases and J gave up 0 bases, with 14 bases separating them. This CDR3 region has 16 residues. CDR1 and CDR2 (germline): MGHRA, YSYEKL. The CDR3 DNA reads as TGCGCCAGCAGCCAAACGGGGCAGAAAAGCTCCTACGAGCAGTACTTC. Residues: CASSQTGQKSSYEQYF.